The TCR beta chain described here comes from a study of identical twins. TCRdb processed the 5' RACE reads anew with MiXCR; each CDR3 protein has one entry. The sample lists 1,800,000 or so distinct CDR3 sequences, more than 30% occurring once. J gave up 8 bases and V 5 bases, and 5 bases lay outside the gene matches. The V gene's germline CDR1 is SGHTA and CDR2 FQGNSA. This CDR3 contains 15 residues. Specimen: cord blood. The sequence came from a newborn girl in good health. The chain recombines TRBV7-2 with TRBJ2-1, with 14 bases aligning to TRBD2. The CDR3 DNA reads TGTGCCAGCAGCGTCGGGACTAGCGGGGGCGATGAGCAGTTCTTC. Translated, it gives CASSVGTSGGDEQFF.